These T cell receptor beta chains were read from a single sample in a study of blood T cell repertoires in COVID-19. The table came from immunoSEQ multiplex PCR; TCRdb's copy has only in-frame clones and leaves some out. The data show more than 95,000 clones, 82% seen once. Input material: peripheral blood. The receptors here all came from a man between 65 and 80 years old with active or convalescent COVID-19. Each CDR3 is given with its conserved first and last residue.

j_call v_call cdr3_length cdr3_aa
TRBJ2-2 TRBV6-2/TRBV6-3 15 CASSYESRAVGELFF
TRBJ1-6 TRBV2 12 CASSLGSSPLHF
TRBJ2-1 TRBV4-1 13 CASSRGLIYEQFF
TRBJ2-3 TRBV7-3 14 CASSSGTSTDTQYF
TRBJ1-2 TRBV5-1 16 CASSLAPQGANYGYTF
TRBJ2-1 TRBV7-6 15 CASSLRGYSYNEQFF
TRBJ2-1 TRBV29-1 14 CSVDPLTSYNEQFF
TRBJ2-3 TRBV5-1 18 CASRPGLAGLPGTDTQYF
TRBJ1-2 TRBV18 14 CASSSGQVSSGYTF
TRBJ1-1 TRBV18 14 CASSPDRVWTEAFF
TRBJ2-7 TRBV10-3 16 CAISESTGGRSYEQYF
TRBJ2-3 TRBV10-3 13 CAIRSGGEDTQYF
TRBJ1-4 TRBV11-3 15 CASSAQGPPNEKLFF
TRBJ1-2 TRBV15 15 CATSRDPADRDGYTF
TRBJ2-7 TRBV6-2/TRBV6-3 17 CASSCFGQTTSCHEQYF
TRBJ1-2 TRBV28 12 CASSLDIQGYTF
TRBJ1-1 TRBV27 14 CASSFFPLNTEAFF
TRBJ2-1 TRBV18 15 CASSRQGGSYNEQFF
TRBJ2-1 TRBV30 12 CASGRELHEQFF
TRBJ1-1 TRBV30 14 CAWSFGHGNTEAFF
TRBJ2-3 TRBV7-8 16 CASSTAGVWNTDTQYF
TRBJ2-2 TRBV6-2/TRBV6-3 16 CASSPGLAGYTGELFF